This T cell receptor beta chain was retrieved from a study of T cells in Graves' hyperthyroidism and ophthalmopathy. Study overall: Peripheral blood collection took place at initial diagnosis, before any treatment. Study-level results: Also found in blood were most expanded thyroid clonotypes above 0.001.

Points on this clonotype: The antigen is unknown.

Researchers defined stable Graves' hyperthyroidism as no ophthalmopathy progression within 18 months. Newly diagnosed hyperthyroidism, duration under 2 months, in patients aged 18 to 65. Regions amplified from RNA transcripts were the TCR beta CDR3 regions. RT-PCR in the first round (using the HTBI primer set) targeted the TCR CDR3. TCRdb reprocessed the multiplex PCR reads via MiXCR and lists one record per CDR3 protein. Among about 480,000 distinct CDR3 sequences, 13% to 15% were seen once, and the ten largest hold around a sixth. The CDR3 extends over 15 amino acids. With 1 base clipped from V and 5 bases from J, the junction kept 7 bases outside the gene matches. Germline V gene sequence: CDR1 DFQATT, CDR2 SNEGSKA (reference sequence).

Source material: blood. The source is a woman under 30 with Graves' hyperthyroidism. V and J are TRBV20-1 and TRBJ2-1; 8 bases line up with TRBD2. DNA for the CDR3: TGCAGTGCTAGAGTTCTAGCGGGTAGCCACAATGAGCAGTTCTTC. This codes for CSARVLAGSHNEQFF.